This T cell receptor (beta chain) was captured by sequencing in a study of synovial regulatory T cells in juvenile arthritis. The CDR3 is 14 amino acids. No DNA is given. Germline V gene data show CDR1 as KGHSH and CDR2 as LQKENI. General study findings and limits: Blood Treg cells that were inflammation-associated showed lower TCR diversity than other blood Treg cells. Largely private between patients, iaTreg TCR repertoires showed partial overlap with synovial Teff and blood CPL repertoires.

This table comes from immunoSEQ multiplex PCR, and its TCRdb copy is limited to in-frame clones, with some not included. This listing includes 9,000 to 10,000 clones. As for this clone: Antigen: not known.

The origin of this receptor is a donor younger than 35 with juvenile idiopathic arthritis. Sequenced sample: Treg cells from blood. As for subset: HLA-DR+ inflammation-associated blood Treg cells. The rearrangement uses TRBV18 and TRBJ1-1. The CDR3 loop reads CASSPGGARTEAFF. Full variable domain (outside the CDR3, taken from reference TRBV18 and TRBJ1-1): NAGVMQNPRHLVRRRGQEARLRCSPMKGHSHVYWYRQLPEEGLKFMVYLQKENIIDESGMPKERFSAEFPKEGPSILRIQQVVRGDSAAYFCASSPGGARTEAFFGQGTRLTVV.